Presented here are 10 T cell receptor beta chains from one specimen sequenced in a study of cytomegalovirus exposure and HLA in healthy donors (TCRdb year 2017). Libraries came from the immunoSEQ multiplex PCR assay. A mixture of 60 forward primers for TCR Vbeta segments and 13 reverse primers for TCR Jbeta segments was used in the multiplex PCR. This is the immuneACCESS table as TCRdb keeps it, with only in-frame sequences that have V and J called. A part of the clones is gone; compared with another copy, unresolved V genes explain less than half, and the rest is unexplained. This specimen's table enumerates about 110,000 clones. Less than 4.5% of the sample lies in the top ten. Sequencing was performed on PBMCs. The receptors originated from a man younger than 40 in good health and CMV-seronegative.

The rearrangement links TRBV4-3 to TRBJ2-3; 9 nucleotides agree with TRBD2. CDR3 length equals 17 residues. Germline V gene lookup returns CDR1 LGHNA and CDR2 YSLEER. V trimming: 0 bases; J trimming: 6 bases; junction bases outside the gene matches: 10. CDR3 bases: TGCGCCAGCAGCCAAGATAACGGCGGGGGGGCCGCGGATACGCAGTATTTT. Residues: CASSQDNGGGAADTQYF.

The chain recombines TRBV7-2 with TRBJ1-1, with a possible D match to TRBD1 (6 bases). Germline-derived CDR1 and CDR2 are SGHTA and FQGNSA. Trimming pared 2 bases from V and 11 bases from J, leaving 21 bases between. The CDR3 consists of 15 residues. DNA for the CDR3: TGTGCCAGCAGCTTAAGGGGACAATTAAACATTGGCGCTTTCTTT. Translated: CASSLRGQLNIGAFF.

This rearrangement joins TRBV5-4 to TRBJ2-1; weak D call: TRBD1 (6 bases). Trimming removed 5 bases from V and 3 bases from J, with 27 bases in between. Germline V gene data show CDR1 as SGHNT and CDR2 as YYREEE (reference sequence). The CDR3 is 19 residues long. As DNA, the CDR3 is TGTGCCAGCAGTTCTAGGGGGTCCCCACTAAAGGGTGGCTACAATGAGCAGTTCTTC. Protein sequence: CASSSRGSPLKGGYNEQFF.

This chain joins TRBV5-4 and TRBJ2-5, with TRBD1 matching over 7 bases. After removal of 3 bases from V and 2 bases from J, the junction contained 7 bases not matched to a gene. The CDR3 spans 15 residues. Germline values: CDR1 SGHNT, CDR2 YYREEE (reference sequence). Here the CDR3 reads CASSSATGVQETQYF. In DNA, the CDR3 is TGTGCCAGCAGCTCGGCAACAGGGGTACAAGAGACCCAGTACTTC.

The chain recombines TRBV4-3 with TRBJ2-3; D may be TRBD1 (6 bases). V was trimmed by 2 bases and J by 1 base, leaving 13 bases between them. The CDR3 length is 16 residues. Germline-derived CDR1 and CDR2 are LGHNA and YSLEER. Written as DNA, the CDR3 is TGCGCCAGCAGCCAATATACAGGGTCTCGCACAGATACGCAGTATTTT. Residues: CASSQYTGSRTDTQYF.

This chain uses TRBV7-6 with TRBJ2-5, with 9 nucleotides matching TRBD1. Germline V lookup: CDR1 SGHVS, CDR2 FNYEAQ. This CDR3 contains 15 residues. Trimming removed 0 bases from V and 5 bases from J; junction bases left unmatched: 4. CDR3 in DNA: TGTGCCAGCAGCTTAGCCTGGGACAGGGAGGAGACCCAGTACTTC. Translated, it gives CASSLAWDREETQYF.

The gene calls are TRBV15 and TRBJ1-2; D is unclear. V was pared by 2 bases and J by 5 bases, with 12 bases between. The CDR3 contains 14 residues. Germline V gene lookup returns CDR1 LNHNV and CDR2 YYDKDF (reference sequence). DNA for the CDR3: TGTGCCACCAGCAGAACTCTTGTCTTGTATGGCTACACCTTC. This translates into CATSRTLVLYGYTF.

The rearrangement joins TRBV5-1 to TRBJ2-1, with TRBD1 as a possible D gene (5 bases). V lost 0 bases and J lost 5, with 9 bases in between. Germline CDR1 and CDR2: SGHRS and YFSETQ. The CDR3 consists of 14 residues. The CDR3 bases are TGCGCCAGCAGCTTGGGGGGCCGAGACAATGAGCAGTTCTTC. It yields the protein CASSLGGRDNEQFF.

V and J are TRBV15 and TRBJ1-6; 9 nucleotides agree with TRBD1. Germline values: CDR1 LNHNV, CDR2 YYDKDF (reference sequence). The J segment lost 5 bases and the V segment lost 1 base, leaving 0 bases of the junction unmatched. The CDR3 has 15 amino acids. The CDR3 DNA sequence: TGTGCCACCAGCAGAGGGACAGGGGATAATTCACCCCTCCACTTT. This encodes CATSRGTGDNSPLHF.

The chain recombines TRBV15 with TRBJ1-2, with 9 positions matching TRBD1. J gave up 8 bases and V 2 bases, and 9 bases lay outside the gene matches. The CDR3 consists of 15 residues. Germline V gene data show CDR1 as LNHNV and CDR2 as YYDKDF (reference sequence). The CDR3 loop is CATSRPGGTGWGYTF. For the CDR3, the DNA is TGTGCCACCAGCAGACCAGGGGGGACAGGGTGGGGCTACACCTTC.